This T cell receptor beta chain was observed in a study of blood T cell repertoires in COVID-19. This clone was detected a few times. Per the study methods: It was from reference gene primer amplification that nucleated cell counts were estimated. Here immunoSEQ multiplex PCR was the method, and the copy in TCRdb shows in-frame clones only, minus some. Clonal size and the V and J genes are those of that table, whereas D and trimming came from the DNA. The table has roughly 60,000 clones, about 92% seen once. The germline V gene encodes CDR1 LNHDA and CDR2 SQIVND (reference sequence). After removal of 6 bases from V and 5 bases from J, the junction contained 5 bases not matched to a gene. This CDR3 contains 14 residues.

The sequenced sample consisted of peripheral blood. The J gene is TRBJ1-5, the V gene TRBV19; 9 bases match TRBD1. The TCR originated in a man aged 50 to 59 with active COVID-19. CDR3 bases: TGTGCCAGTAGCCCCAGACAGGGGGATCAGCCCCAGCATTTT. Translating gives CASSPRQGDQPQHF.